These 16 T cell receptor beta chains came from one sample sequenced in a study of T cell responses to AZD1222 COVID-19 vaccine. Profiling relied on immunoSEQ multiplex PCR, and the TCRdb table lists in-frame clones only, not all of them. Found here are some 150,000 clones, 70% to 90% of them singletons; the top ten hold more than 2.5%. The sample was peripheral blood, taken on day 0 of AZD1222 vaccination. Source of these receptors: an adult in good health.

This chain connects TRBV7-9 to TRBJ2-5; TRBD2 aligns across 12 bases. Germline assignment: CDR1 SEHNR and CDR2 FQNEAQ (reference sequence). V gave up 3 bases and J gave up 4 bases; unmatched junction bases: 6. The CDR3 is 16 residues long. CDR3 sequence reads: CASSFLAGGPAETQYF. The CDR3 DNA is TGTGCCAGCAGCTTTCTAGCGGGAGGGCCGGCAGAGACCCAGTACTTC.

The J gene is TRBJ1-2, the V gene TRBV2, with 7 bases identical to TRBD1. The length of the CDR3 is 12 residues. From germline, CDR1 is SNHLY and CDR2 FYNNEI. V lost 8 bases and J lost 6; bases outside the gene matches: 6. CDR3 sequence reads: CASSGTADGYTF. CDR3 bases: TGTGCCAGCTCCGGGACAGCGGATGGCTACACCTTC.

The V call is TRBV19, the J call TRBJ1-2; 12 bases agree with TRBD1. Germline V gene sequence: CDR1 LNHDA, CDR2 SQIVND (reference sequence). Trimming removed 6 bases from V and 9 bases from J; junction bases left unmatched: 8. The CDR3 consists of 14 residues. CDR3 in amino acids: CASRETGTGGSYTF. CDR3 DNA sequence: TGTGCCAGTAGAGAAACCGGGACAGGGGGCAGCTACACCTTC.

V is TRBV4-3 and J is TRBJ2-7; D might be TRBD2 (6 bases). The V and J ends lost 0 bases and 0 bases respectively, with 9 bases between them. This CDR3 region has 15 residues. Germline-derived CDR1 and CDR2 are LGHNA and YSLEER. The CDR3 DNA is TGCGCCAGCAGCCAAGAAGCGGGCCCCTCCTACGAGCAGTACTTC. Translated: CASSQEAGPSYEQYF.

CDR3 DNA: TGTGCCAGCAACGGACAGGGCGGCAATCAGCCCCAGCATTTT. It encodes CASNGQGGNQPQHF. The V gene is TRBV2, the J gene TRBJ1-5; 8 bases are a match to TRBD1. Germline CDR1 reads SNHLY; CDR2 reads FYNNEI. V trimming: 7 bases; J trimming: 2 bases; junction bases outside the gene matches: 4. The CDR3 contains 14 residues.

The chain uses TRBV7-9 and TRBJ1-1, with D uncertain. The CDR3 has 14 residues. Germline-derived CDR1 and CDR2 are SEHNR and FQNEAQ (reference sequence). Trimming stripped 6 bases from V and 0 bases from J, with 11 bases between. As DNA, the CDR3 is TGTGCCAGCAGTTCCGCGCGACTGAACACTGAAGCTTTCTTT. The encoded protein is CASSSARLNTEAFF.

The V gene is TRBV12-5, the J gene TRBJ2-7, with D possibly TRBD1 on 6 matching bases. V was clipped by 6 bases and J by 9 bases, with 18 bases between them. Per germline, CDR1 LGHNT and CDR2 FRNRAP. This CDR3 is built from 13 residues. CDR3 sequence: CASGTGTLSLQYF. The CDR3 DNA sequence: TGTGCTAGTGGCACCGGGACACTCAGTTTGCAGTACTTC.

The V and J genes are TRBV6-1 and TRBJ1-4; TRBD1 agrees at 7 bases. V lost 1 base and J lost 3; bases outside the gene matches: 2. Germline V gene lookup returns CDR1 MNHNS and CDR2 SASEGT. The CDR3 is 15 residues long. In DNA form, the CDR3 reads TGTGCCAGCAGTGAAGGGGACAGATCTAATGAAAAACTGTTTTTT. As protein: CASSEGDRSNEKLFF.

This clone was observed a single time. The chain is built from TRBV28 and TRBJ2-4, with 11 bases lining up with TRBD1. V trimming: 5 bases; J trimming: 5 bases; junction bases outside the gene matches: 8. The CDR3 is made up of 16 amino acids. Germline loops: CDR1 MDHEN, CDR2 SYDVKM. DNA for the CDR3: TGTGCCAGCAGTCCCTCCGGGACAGGGGGAGAAAACATTCAGTACTTC. It yields the protein CASSPSGTGGENIQYF.

The chain carries TRBV7-2 and TRBJ2-1; 8 nucleotides agree with TRBD2. Trimming took 3 bases from V and 9 from J; bases not matched to a gene: 13. The CDR3 covers 16 residues. Germline V gene sequence: CDR1 SGHTA, CDR2 FQGNSA. Written as DNA, the CDR3 is TGTGCCAGCAGCTTTGGGGGCGGGAGGAGTTTGGGTGAGCAGTTCTTC. Encoded protein: CASSFGGGRSLGEQFF.

This rearrangement joins TRBV6-4 to TRBJ2-3; the match to TRBD1 covers 12 bases. The V gene end was trimmed by 6 bases and the J gene end by 5 bases; junction bases not matched to a gene: 6. This CDR3 is 15 amino acids long. Germline CDR1 reads MRHNA; CDR2 reads SNTAGT. The CDR3 reads CASSSGTGGVDTQYF. The DNA of the CDR3 is TGTGCCAGCAGCTCCGGGACAGGGGGCGTAGATACGCAGTATTTT.

CDR3 amino acids: CASSQGLWDRVNTEAFF. For the CDR3, the DNA is TGCGCCAGCAGCCAAGGACTGTGGGACAGGGTGAACACTGAAGCTTTCTTT. The rearrangement uses TRBV4-3 and TRBJ1-1, with 9 bases lining up with TRBD1. CDR3 length equals 17 residues. The J segment lost 0 bases and the V segment lost 1 base, leaving 6 bases of the junction unmatched. The germline CDR1 and CDR2 sequences are LGHNA and YSLEER.

The rearrangement links TRBV20-1 to TRBJ1-3; no reliable D call. The CDR3 is made up of 14 amino acids. V gave up 3 bases and J gave up 2 bases, with 11 bases separating them. Germline-derived CDR1 and CDR2 are DFQATT and SNEGSKA (reference sequence). The CDR3 region has the DNA TGCAGTGCTAGTGGCACACCAACTGGAAACACCATATATTTT. Translating it yields CSASGTPTGNTIYF.

J is TRBJ2-7 and V is TRBV2, with 9 bases fitting TRBD2. This CDR3 is built from 15 residues. Germline V gives CDR1 SNHLY, CDR2 FYNNEI. The V segment lost 4 bases and the J segment 3 bases; nucleotides outside the gene matches: 7. The chain's CDR3 is CASSVGLADGYEQYF. CDR3 nucleotides: TGTGCCAGCAGTGTGGGACTAGCCGATGGCTACGAGCAGTACTTC.

This clone turned up a few times. The chain combines TRBV6-6 with TRBJ2-1; D is uncertain. Trimming cost V 8 bases and J 2 bases, with 10 bases left between them. CDR3 size: 13 residues. The germline CDR1 and CDR2 sequences are MNHNY and SVGAGI (reference sequence). CDR3 nucleotide sequence: TGTGCCAGCTCATTGGTCCCCTACAATGAGCAGTTCTTC. It translates to CASSLVPYNEQFF.

The rearrangement links TRBV6-2 or TRBV6-3 to TRBJ2-7, with TRBD2 identical over 8 bases. Germline assignment: CDR1 MNHEY and CDR2 SVGEGT. J lost 4 bases, V lost 2 bases, and 13 bases had no gene match. This CDR3 has 17 residues. The CDR3 nucleotides read TGTGCCAGCAGTTACGCCCCACAGGGCGGGAGGACGTACGAGCAGTACTTC. Its protein is CASSYAPQGGRTYEQYF.